A selection of T cell receptor beta chains follows, all from one sample in a study of Graves' ophthalmopathy and Graves' hyperthyroidism. TCRdb reanalysed the multiplex PCR reads using MiXCR and keeps one entry per CDR3 protein. The table includes approximately 700,000 distinct CDR3 sequences, over 40% detected once. Sequenced: peripheral blood. These receptors were obtained from an adult man with Graves' ophthalmopathy. Both conserved end residues are part of each CDR3. D genes are given only for firm matches. Size tells how often a clone was seen (once, few, many) or the class of an expanded clone, and some rows leave it out.

d_call	j_call	v_call	clone_size	cdr3_aa	cdr3_nt
NA	TRBJ1-3	TRBV6-5	NA	CASSYSVSGNTIYF	TGTGCCAGCAGTTACTCCGTTTCTGGAAACACCATATATTTT
NA	TRBJ1-2	TRBV9	many	CASSHQDNARGYTF	TGTGCCAGCAGCCATCAGGACAACGCACGGGGCTACACCTTC
TRBD1	TRBJ2-1	TRBV6-5	NA	CASSYSGQGALGEQFF	TGTGCCAGCAGTTACTCGGGACAGGGGGCGCTGGGTGAGCAGTTCTTC
NA	TRBJ2-7	TRBV10-3	many	CAISGTEAYEQYF	TGTGCCATCAGTGGGACAGAAGCCTACGAGCAGTACTTC
NA	TRBJ2-5	TRBV24-1	few	CAAGQEETQYF	TGTGCCGCGGGACAAGAAGAGACCCAGTACTTC
NA	TRBJ2-5	TRBV24-1	NA	CAGSESRPQETQYF	TGTGCCGGCAGTGAGTCCAGGCCCCAAGAGACCCAGTACTTC
TRBD1	TRBJ1-2	TRBV19	many	CASNNPDRGPYGYTF	TGTGCCAGTAATAATCCGGACAGGGGGCCCTATGGCTACACCTTC
NA	TRBJ1-2	TRBV7-2	NA	CASSVPGVYGYTF	TGTGCCAGCAGCGTTCCGGGTGTCTATGGCTACACCTTC
TRBD2	TRBJ2-7	TRBV9	NA	CASSVDVMGGTYEQYF	TGTGCCAGCAGCGTTGATGTAATGGGGGGGACCTACGAGCAGTACTTC
NA	TRBJ1-2	TRBV7-9	NA	CASSFAGDGYTF	TGTGCCAGCAGCTTCGCGGGGGATGGCTACACCTTC
TRBD2	TRBJ2-1	TRBV6-1	NA	CASSEAGLAGYNEQFF	TGTGCCAGCAGTGAAGCGGGCCTAGCGGGCTACAATGAGCAGTTCTTC
NA	TRBJ1-5	TRBV12-3/TRBV12-4	NA	CASSPLTGVGVVYQPQHF	TGTGCCAGCAGTCCCTTAACGGGGGTCGGTGTCGTATATCAGCCCCAGCATTTT
NA	TRBJ1-2	TRBV7-2	many	CASSFSDNNYGYTF	TGTGCCAGCAGCTTTTCGGACAATAACTATGGCTACACCTTC
TRBD1	TRBJ1-4	TRBV25-1	NA	CASVGPTGSNEKLFF	TGTGCCAGCGTGGGTCCGACAGGGTCTAATGAAAAACTGTTTTTT
NA	TRBJ2-7	TRBV20-1	NA	CSAKGGSYEQYF	TGCAGTGCTAAGGGGGGGTCCTACGAGCAGTACTTC
NA	TRBJ2-5	TRBV29-1	NA	CSVDRYQETQYF	TGCAGCGTTGACAGGTACCAAGAGACCCAGTACTTC
TRBD1	TRBJ1-4	TRBV10-1	NA	CASGGTDPNEKLFF	TGTGCCAGCGGGGGGACAGATCCTAATGAAAAACTGTTTTTT
TRBD2	TRBJ2-7	TRBV20-1	NA	CSASRLAGGYEQYF	TGCAGTGCTAGCCGACTAGCGGGGGGGTACGAGCAGTACTTC
NA	TRBJ1-2	TRBV4-3	NA	CASSQESSGSYGYTF	TGCGCCAGCAGCCAAGAGAGCTCAGGGAGCTATGGCTACACCTTC
NA	TRBJ2-6	TRBV6-5	few	CASSYGVSGANVLTF	TGTGCCAGCAGTTACGGGGTCTCTGGGGCCAACGTCCTGACTTTC
TRBD1	TRBJ1-2	TRBV25-1	NA	CASSFPGQGSIDGYTF	TGTGCCAGCAGTTTCCCGGGACAGGGATCGATAGATGGCTACACCTTC
NA	TRBJ1-3	TRBV5-4	NA	CASGPGTRSGNTIYF	TGTGCCAGCGGGCCCGGGACCCGCTCTGGAAACACCATATATTTT
NA	TRBJ1-2	TRBV5-8	NA	CATGPSKTGRSGYTF	TGTGCCACCGGGCCGAGCAAGACAGGTCGGAGTGGCTACACCTTC
NA	TRBJ2-2	TRBV6-5	few	CASSYSIHIHRTGELFF	TGTGCCAGCAGTTACTCGATACATATCCATCGCACCGGGGAGCTGTTTTTT
NA	TRBJ2-7	TRBV5-5	NA	CASSPLHSGLQPSYEQYF	TGTGCCAGCAGCCCCCTTCATTCAGGACTCCAACCCTCCTACGAGCAGTACTTC
NA	TRBJ2-2	TRBV9	NA	CASSIRLAAPTGELFF	TGTGCCAGCAGCATTCGCCTAGCAGCCCCCACCGGGGAGCTGTTTTTT
NA	TRBJ1-3	TRBV12-3/TRBV12-4	many	CASSPTPRWTIYF	TGTGCCAGCAGTCCGACCCCGCGGTGGACCATATATTTT
TRBD1	TRBJ2-2	TRBV19	NA	CASNSYRTGPNTGELFF	TGTGCCAGTAACTCCTATCGGACAGGGCCGAACACCGGGGAGCTGTTTTTT
NA	TRBJ1-4	TRBV15	NA	CATSKGGEKLFF	TGTGCCACCAGCAAGGGTGGGGAAAAACTGTTTTTT
NA	TRBJ1-2	TRBV7-6	NA	CASSVDWGNFGYTF	TGTGCCAGCAGCGTAGATTGGGGGAATTTCGGCTACACCTTC
NA	TRBJ1-3	TRBV29-1	NA	CSVEGTIYF	TGCAGCGTTGAAGGCACCATATATTTT
TRBD1	TRBJ2-2	TRBV2	many	CASTLRQGGTGELFF	TGTGCCAGCACGCTACGACAGGGGGGCACCGGGGAGCTGTTTTTT
NA	TRBJ2-2	TRBV7-8	many	CASSFSHTGELFF	TGTGCCAGCAGCTTCTCTCACACCGGGGAGCTGTTTTTT
TRBD1	TRBJ2-5	TRBV7-9	NA	CASRNRGQEAQYF	TGTGCCAGCAGGAACAGGGGTCAAGAGGCCCAGTACTTC
NA	TRBJ1-1	TRBV24-1	NA	CASSLWPEQNIEAFF	TGTGCCAGCAGCTTGTGGCCAGAGCAGAACATTGAAGCTTTCTTT
TRBD1	TRBJ2-5	TRBV7-9	NA	CASSLDPGGPQETQYF	TGTGCCAGCAGCTTAGATCCAGGGGGCCCCCAAGAGACCCAGTACTTC
NA	TRBJ1-2	TRBV20-1	many	CSARVAGYGYTF	TGCAGTGCTAGAGTGGCGGGCTATGGCTACACCTTC
NA	TRBJ1-2	TRBV19	NA	CASSNGGGGHGYTF	TGTGCCAGTTCCAATGGGGGAGGAGGGCATGGCTACACCTTC
NA	TRBJ1-6	TRBV4-1	many	CASRGMGNSPLHF	TGCGCCAGCAGAGGGATGGGTAATTCACCCCTCCACTTT
NA	TRBJ2-7	TRBV25-1	NA	CASSVARAYEQYF	TGTGCCAGCAGCGTTGCTCGGGCCTACGAGCAGTACTTC
NA	TRBJ1-1	TRBV29-1	NA	CSVFDRSYTEAFF	TGCAGCGTCTTTGACAGGAGCTACACTGAGGCTTTCTTT
NA	TRBJ2-7	TRBV10-3	many	CAISVTGYEQYF	TGTGCCATCAGTGTCACAGGCTACGAGCAGTACTTC
NA	TRBJ1-4	TRBV2	NA	CASSFVGAGEKLFF	TGTGCCAGCAGTTTTGTGGGGGCAGGAGAAAAACTGTTTTTT
NA	TRBJ1-2	TRBV7-3	NA	CASSHGGSGYGYTF	TGTGCCAGCAGCCACGGGGGCTCGGGGTATGGCTACACCTTC
NA	TRBJ2-5	TRBV7-2	many	CASSLAQGGETQYF	TGTGCCAGCAGCTTAGCTCAGGGGGGGGAGACCCAGTACTTC
NA	TRBJ1-5	TRBV10-2	many	CASSESDGNQPQHF	TGCGCCAGCAGTGAGTCGGATGGCAATCAGCCCCAGCATTTT
TRBD1	TRBJ2-3	TRBV11-2	NA	CASSLIPQGEYF	TGTGCCAGCAGCTTAATTCCGCAGGGGGAATATTTT
TRBD1	TRBJ1-5	TRBV10-3	NA	CAILGQGQGQPQHF	TGTGCCATCCTCGGACAGGGACAAGGGCAGCCCCAGCATTTT
NA	TRBJ2-7	TRBV24-1	NA	CASSGKGRSYEQYF	TGTGCCAGCAGTGGTAAGGGTAGGTCATACGAGCAGTACTTC
NA	TRBJ1-5	TRBV12-3/TRBV12-4	many	CASRPTGPNQPQHF	TGTGCCAGCAGGCCGACAGGCCCCAATCAGCCCCAGCATTTT
NA	TRBJ2-6	TRBV4-2	NA	CASSQDPASGANVLTF	TGTGCCAGCAGCCAAGATCCGGCCTCTGGGGCCAACGTCCTGACTTTC
NA	TRBJ2-2	TRBV5-1	few	CASSLRRDSGELFF	TGCGCCAGCAGCTTGCGGAGGGATTCCGGGGAGCTGTTTTTT
TRBD1	TRBJ1-2	TRBV20-1	NA	CSVPDRGIGNYGYTF	TGCAGTGTACCGGACAGGGGGATCGGTAACTATGGCTACACCTTC
TRBD1	TRBJ2-7	TRBV2	few	CASSYPRDRAYEQYF	TGTGCCAGCAGTTACCCCCGCGACAGGGCATACGAGCAGTACTTC
TRBD1	TRBJ2-7	TRBV29-1	NA	CSLGTGVHEQYF	TGCAGCCTGGGGACAGGCGTCCACGAGCAGTACTTC
NA	TRBJ1-4	TRBV25-1	NA	CASSSRRKANEKLFF	TGTGCCAGCAGTTCGCGACGGAAAGCTAATGAAAAACTGTTTTTT
TRBD1	TRBJ2-7	TRBV7-2	NA	CASSLAGQGVSYEQYF	TGTGCCAGCAGCTTAGCGGGACAGGGTGTCTCCTACGAGCAGTACTTC